This T cell receptor beta chain was obtained from a study of identical twins. General study findings and limits: Diverse VJ usage suggested most zero-insertion clonotypes were not invariant T cells.

In TCRdb, the 5' RACE reads were re-called with MiXCR into one record per CDR3 protein. Here the sample spans under 300,000 distinct CDR3 sequences, approximately 12% being singletons. Details on this clonotype: Its target is not known.

These data are also associated with another study on yellow fever vaccine responses in identical twins.

The sample comprised memory (CD45RO+) T cells sorted from blood. The receptor was isolated from a woman aged 18-35 years in good health.

The CDR3 sequence: CAISERTNGEQYF. The CDR3 region has the DNA TGTGCCATCAGTGAGCGGACAAATGGGGAGCAGTACTTC. The J gene is TRBJ2-7, the V gene TRBV10-3; a weak D match, TRBD1 (5 bases). Germline V gene lookup returns CDR1 ENHRY and CDR2 SYGVKD. This CDR3 comprises 13 residues. V lost 2 bases, J lost 7 bases, and 12 bases lay in between.